This section outlines one T cell receptor (beta chain) sequence together with its context. Its antigen remains unidentified. This entry comes from a study of shared clonotypes between healthy human individuals. Only CD45RO-negative cells positively selected for CCR7 counted as naive CD8 cells, so terminally differentiated effector memory CD45RA+ cells were excluded. Overall study findings and caveats: Estimated clonotype richness was generally higher in naive than memory subsets. Lower generation probabilities were found for non-shared clonotypes than for those shared by all four donors.

TCRdb's table, derived via immunoSEQ multiplex PCR, lists solely in-frame clones and lacks some. In the table there are about 650,000 clones, about 95% of which are singletons. This CDR3 has 13 amino acids. Germline V gene lookup returns CDR1 SEHNR and CDR2 FQNEAQ (reference sequence). V was clipped by 5 bases and J by 2 bases, with 7 bases between them. The J gene is TRBJ2-1, the V gene TRBV7-9, with D maybe TRBD1 (6 bases). This TCR came from a woman in her 30s in good health. Sequences were obtained from naive CD8+ T cells sorted from blood. The CDR3 reads CASSQGPYNEQFF. In DNA, the CDR3 is TGTGCCAGCAGCCAGGGGCCCTACAATGAGCAGTTCTTC.